The clone carrying this T cell receptor beta chain was recorded once. The antigen is not known. This sample is drawn from a study of brain T cells in children with intractable seizures. This CDR3 comprises 17 residues. The trim removed 5 bases at V and 10 bases at J, leaving 16 bases unmatched. Germline V gene sequence: CDR1 LNHDA, CDR2 SQIVND (reference sequence). Whole-study findings and limits: Clones missing pre-surgery may reflect undersampling of that blood sample. Patients' HCMV serostatus was unknown; virus specificity rests on CDR3 similarity alone.

Time point: blood from clinic visit 5 months post-surgery; TSC patient then seizure free. Only cases whose brain tissue showed the highest T cell transcript signatures were sequenced. Patients received at least one anti-epileptic drug before surgery. The method was immunoSEQ multiplex PCR; TCRdb's version includes in-frame clones alone and lacks a portion of them. The data show approximately 330,000 clones, over 90% seen once. The sequences come from peripheral blood, collected less than 6 months after surgery. The TCR sequence derives from a boy younger than two with tuberous sclerosis and intractable seizures. The rearrangement links TRBV19 to TRBJ2-1, with 11 bases that match TRBD2. The CDR3: CASSSSSGSGRAGEQFF. In nucleotides, the CDR3 is TGTGCCAGTAGTTCCTCCTCGGGTAGCGGGAGGGCCGGGGAGCAGTTCTTC.